The rows below give T cell receptor beta chains drawn from one sample of a study of cytomegalovirus exposure and HLA in healthy donors. Profiled with immunoSEQ multiplex PCR; TCRdb holds only in-frame clones, not every one. The table lists 110,000 or so clones, about 80% of them singletons, with more than 2% in the top ten. The specimen sequenced was PBMCs. These receptors were collected from a human donor in good health. Each CDR3 is given with its conserved first and last residue.

cdr3_aa: CASSFGTNQPQHF; j_call: TRBJ1-5; v_call: TRBV28; cdr3_length: 13
cdr3_aa: CASSHGSSNTEAFF; j_call: TRBJ1-1; v_call: TRBV4-2; cdr3_length: 14
cdr3_aa: CASSRDRGRGGELFF; j_call: TRBJ2-2; v_call: TRBV5-1; cdr3_length: 15
cdr3_aa: CSVAAGRNSPLHF; j_call: TRBJ1-6; v_call: TRBV29-1; cdr3_length: 13
cdr3_aa: CASSFGGRDEQYF; j_call: TRBJ2-7; v_call: TRBV6-6; cdr3_length: 13
cdr3_aa: CSVEVFWDRGLPEQYF; j_call: TRBJ2-7; v_call: TRBV29-1; cdr3_length: 16
cdr3_aa: CASSVTGTGGSPLHF; j_call: TRBJ1-6; v_call: TRBV6-6; cdr3_length: 15
cdr3_aa: CAGNRAYNEKLFF; j_call: TRBJ1-4; v_call: TRBV7-9; cdr3_length: 13
cdr3_aa: CASSQEYWTGRGYEQYF; j_call: TRBJ2-7; v_call: TRBV14; cdr3_length: 17
cdr3_aa: CASSWTGGYNQPQHF; j_call: TRBJ1-5; v_call: TRBV6-1; cdr3_length: 15
cdr3_aa: CASSLGQYEQYF; j_call: TRBJ2-7; v_call: TRBV5-1; cdr3_length: 12
cdr3_aa: CASSSRLAGGGETQYF; j_call: TRBJ2-5; v_call: TRBV7-2; cdr3_length: 16
cdr3_aa: CAITQGNQPQHF; j_call: TRBJ1-5; v_call: TRBV9; cdr3_length: 12
cdr3_aa: CASKGQTLVSNQPQHF; j_call: TRBJ1-5; v_call: TRBV2; cdr3_length: 16
cdr3_aa: CASSIGVTNEKLFF; j_call: TRBJ1-4; v_call: TRBV19; cdr3_length: 14